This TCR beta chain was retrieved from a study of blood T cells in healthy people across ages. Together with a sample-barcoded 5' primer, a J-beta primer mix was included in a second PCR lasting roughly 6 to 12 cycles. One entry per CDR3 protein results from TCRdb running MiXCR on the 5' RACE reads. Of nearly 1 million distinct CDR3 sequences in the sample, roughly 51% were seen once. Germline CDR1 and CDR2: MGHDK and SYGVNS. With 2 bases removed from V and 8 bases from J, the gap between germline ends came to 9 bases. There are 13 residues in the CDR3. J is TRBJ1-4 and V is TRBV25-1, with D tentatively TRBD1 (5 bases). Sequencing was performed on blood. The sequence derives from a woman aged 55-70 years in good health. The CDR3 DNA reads TGTGCCAGCAGTGAAGGGGGGAGAGAAAAACTGTTTTTT. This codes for CASSEGGREKLFF. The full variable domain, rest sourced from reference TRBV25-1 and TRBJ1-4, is EADIYQTPRYLVIGTGKKITLECSQTMGHDKMYWYQQDPGMELHLIHYSYGVNSTEKGDLSSESTVSRIRTEHFPLTLESARPSHTSQYLCASSEGGREKLFFGSGTQLSVL.